Given below is one T cell receptor (beta chain) in context. Its target is not known. Primers: 60 V beta forward and 13 J beta reverse. Libraries were prepared by immunoSEQ multiplex PCR; TCRdb keeps only in-frame clonotypes and omits some of them. The data show 60,000 or so clones, roughly 86% seen once. Time point indicated: after dendritic cell vaccination, including at tumor progression/relapse. PBMC sampling occurred before vaccination, two weeks after the third dose, and at progression. These data belong to a study of glioma-infiltrating T cells after dendritic cell vaccination. The overall study: Patients received three intradermal dendritic cell vaccine injections at biweekly intervals.

General observations from the study: The cohort had few patients with full blood and tumor sets.

Germline CDR1 and CDR2: LGHNA and YNFKEQ. With 4 bases removed from V and 0 bases from J, the gap between germline ends came to 17 bases. This CDR3 spans 17 amino acids. The rearrangement uses TRBV4-2 and TRBJ2-3; the D gene is possibly TRBD2 (6 bases). Sequencing used blood, obtained after dendritic cell vaccination. The TCR originated in a human donor with glioblastoma. This CDR3 reads CASSPYGTQSSTDTQYF. CDR3 nucleotide sequence: TGTGCCAGCAGCCCGTACGGGACTCAGTCTAGCACAGATACGCAGTATTTT.